This T cell receptor beta chain was obtained from a study of shared clonotypes between healthy human individuals. On the study more broadly: Per donor, three plates held CD4 naive cells, three held CD4 memory, two held CD8 naive and one held CD8 memory. Study results and caveats: All-four-donor shared clonotypes had higher generation probabilities than non-shared clonotypes did.

As regards this clone: Its antigen is currently unknown.

Per the germline V gene, CDR1 is SGHRS and CDR2 is YFSETQ. The V segment lost 4 bases and the J segment 4 bases; nucleotides outside the gene matches: 8. This CDR3 region has 15 residues. Sequencing used immunoSEQ multiplex PCR; TCRdb keeps in-frame clones, though not all of them. The sample includes about 2.3 million clones, about 90% of them seen just once. The source material was naive CD4+ T cells from PBMCs. Sample subset: CD45RA+ positively selected. This rearrangement joins TRBV5-1 to TRBJ1-2; 9 bases map to TRBD1. This TCR was sampled from a man between 18 and 35 years old in good health. Some clones in this sample may be carry-over from other donors' samples. The CDR3 sequence is CASSGDRGGGYGYTF. The CDR3 nucleotides read TGCGCCAGCAGCGGAGACAGGGGGGGCGGCTATGGCTACACCTTC.